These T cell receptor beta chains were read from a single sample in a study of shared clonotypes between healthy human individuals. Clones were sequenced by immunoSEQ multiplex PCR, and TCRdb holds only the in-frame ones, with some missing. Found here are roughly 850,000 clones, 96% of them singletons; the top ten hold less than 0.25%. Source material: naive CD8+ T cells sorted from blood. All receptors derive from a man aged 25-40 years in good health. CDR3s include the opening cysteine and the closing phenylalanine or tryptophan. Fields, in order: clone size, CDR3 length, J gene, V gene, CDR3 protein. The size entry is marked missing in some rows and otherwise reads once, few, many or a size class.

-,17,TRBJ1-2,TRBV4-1,CASSQDPPDGGMEGYTF
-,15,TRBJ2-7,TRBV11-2,CASSWTSRRVYEQYF
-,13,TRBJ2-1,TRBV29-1,CSVRLAGDNEQFF
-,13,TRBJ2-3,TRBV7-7,CASSPREADTQYF
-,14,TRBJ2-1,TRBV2,CASSDGDSRNEQFF
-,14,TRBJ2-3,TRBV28,CASSLSGPTDTQYF
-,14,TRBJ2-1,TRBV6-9,CASSFGCFTDEQFF
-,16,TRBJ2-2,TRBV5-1,CASSLGTTRYTGELFF
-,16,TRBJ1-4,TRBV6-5,CASSYSRIVYREKLFF
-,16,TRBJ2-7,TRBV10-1,CASSSHPGTGNYEQYF
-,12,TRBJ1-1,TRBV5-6,CASSFLGTEAFF
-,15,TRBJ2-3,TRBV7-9,CASRDSRPSTDTQYF
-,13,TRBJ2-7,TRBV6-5,CASSSGTTYEQYF
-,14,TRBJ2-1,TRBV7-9,CASSWSGEDDEQFF
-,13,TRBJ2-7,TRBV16,CASRPGTTYEQYF
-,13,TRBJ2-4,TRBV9,CASSVVKGGIQYF
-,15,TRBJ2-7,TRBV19,CASSIFLESSYEQYF
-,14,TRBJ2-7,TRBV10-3,CAIKIGGGSYEQYF
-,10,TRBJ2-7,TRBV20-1,CSAMMIEQYF
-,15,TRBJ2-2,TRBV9,CASSGQNRNTGELFF
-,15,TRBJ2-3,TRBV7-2,CASSPLDGHTDTQYF
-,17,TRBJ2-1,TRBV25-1,CASSESSPGSYYNEQFF
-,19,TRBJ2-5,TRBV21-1,CASSKRGAGTSGRAETQYF
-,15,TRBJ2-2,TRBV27,CASSSVAGVVGELFF
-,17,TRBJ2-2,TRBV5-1,CASSLMASGSNTGELFF
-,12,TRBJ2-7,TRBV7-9,CASSLLGWEQYF
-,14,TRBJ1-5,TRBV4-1,CASSHDRGYQPQHF
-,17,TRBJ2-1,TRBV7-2,CASSLPSSGLTTDEQFF
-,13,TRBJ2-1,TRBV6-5,CASSYSAYNEQFF
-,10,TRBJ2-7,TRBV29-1,CSVVGSEQYF
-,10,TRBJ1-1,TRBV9,CASRGMEAFF
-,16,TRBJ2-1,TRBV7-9,CASSSERLVSYNEQFF
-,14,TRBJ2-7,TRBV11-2,CASSPLIQDYEQYF
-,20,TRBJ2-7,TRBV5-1,CASSLDSRDPPQGDSYEQYF
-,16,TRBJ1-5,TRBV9,CASSVMGTRRPQPQHF
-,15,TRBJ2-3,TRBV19,CASSPITGGPDTQYF
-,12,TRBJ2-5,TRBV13,CASSPDRETQYF
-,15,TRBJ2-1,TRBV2,CASSEVASGDNEQFF
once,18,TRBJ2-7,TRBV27,CASSKYGEVGSDSYEQYF
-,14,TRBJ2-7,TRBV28,CASSLYRGSYEQYF
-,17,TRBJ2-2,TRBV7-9,CASSQTSGATNTGELFF
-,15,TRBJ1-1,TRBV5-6,CASSRVRRPNTEAFF
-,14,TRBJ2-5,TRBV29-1,CSVDSSGRAQTQYF
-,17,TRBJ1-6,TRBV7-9,CASSSHDVEGYNSPLHF
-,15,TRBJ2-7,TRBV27,CASRPGRIIVHEQYF
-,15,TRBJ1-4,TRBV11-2,CASSLTLDSNEKLFF
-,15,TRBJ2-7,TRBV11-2,CASSFTPGPEDEQYF
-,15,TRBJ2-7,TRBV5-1,CASSLGLAGVYEQYF
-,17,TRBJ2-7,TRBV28,CASSLVRGTGVSYEQYF
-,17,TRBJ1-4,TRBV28,CASSLRDRGATNEKLFF
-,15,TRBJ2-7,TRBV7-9,CATQSVAGGSYEQYF
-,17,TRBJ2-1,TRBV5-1,CASSLTTSGSVYNEQFF
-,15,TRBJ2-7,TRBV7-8,CASSFPASRTYEQYF
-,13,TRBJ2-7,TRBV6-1,CASSLRDYYEQYF
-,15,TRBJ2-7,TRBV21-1,CASSKPSEHNIEQYF
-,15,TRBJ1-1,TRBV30,CAWNLIRQGETEAFF
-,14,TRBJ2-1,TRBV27,CASSFPGGHNEQFF